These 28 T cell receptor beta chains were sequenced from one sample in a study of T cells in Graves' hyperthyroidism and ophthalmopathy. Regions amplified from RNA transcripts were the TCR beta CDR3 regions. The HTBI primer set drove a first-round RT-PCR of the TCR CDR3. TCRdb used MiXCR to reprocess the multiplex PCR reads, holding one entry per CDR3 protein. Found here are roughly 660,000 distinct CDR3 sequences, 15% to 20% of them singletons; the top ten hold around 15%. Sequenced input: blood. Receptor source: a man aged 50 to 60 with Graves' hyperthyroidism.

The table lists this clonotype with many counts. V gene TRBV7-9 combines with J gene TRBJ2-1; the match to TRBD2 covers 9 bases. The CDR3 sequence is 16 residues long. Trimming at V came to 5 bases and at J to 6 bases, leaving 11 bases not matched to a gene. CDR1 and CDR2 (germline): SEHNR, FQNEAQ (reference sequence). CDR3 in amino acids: CASSRGASGIGNEQFF. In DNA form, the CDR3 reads TGTGCCAGCAGCCGAGGAGCTAGCGGGATAGGCAATGAGCAGTTCTTC.

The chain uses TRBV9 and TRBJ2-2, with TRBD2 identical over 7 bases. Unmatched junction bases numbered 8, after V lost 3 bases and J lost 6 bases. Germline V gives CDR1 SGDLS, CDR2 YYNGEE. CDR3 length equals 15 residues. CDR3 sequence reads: CASSGGTNYAGELFF. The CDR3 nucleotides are TGTGCCAGCAGCGGCGGGACTAATTACGCCGGGGAGCTGTTTTTT.

The DNA of the CDR3 is TGCAGTGCCTCGCTAAGACGAAGCGCCTACACAGATACGCAGTATTTT. Amino acids: CSASLRRSAYTDTQYF. V and J are TRBV20-1 and TRBJ2-3, with unresolved D. The CDR3 sequence is 16 residues long. Germline V CDR1 and CDR2: DFQATT, SNEGSKA (reference sequence). Trimming cost V 6 bases and J 2 bases, with 21 bases left between them.

The chain's CDR3 is CAWSVPVPSGYEQYF. CDR3 DNA sequence: TGTGCCTGGAGTGTACCAGTCCCTAGCGGCTACGAGCAGTACTTC. The gene calls are TRBV30 and TRBJ2-7, with 7 bases matching TRBD2. Looked up from germline, CDR1 is GTSNPN and CDR2 is SVGIG (reference sequence). The CDR3 spans 15 residues. The V segment lost 0 bases and the J segment 3 bases; nucleotides outside the gene matches: 8. The entire variable domain, with the rest obtained from reference TRBV30 and TRBJ2-7, is as follows: SQTIHQWPATLVQPVGSPLSLECTVEGTSNPNLYWYRQAAGRGLQLLFYSVGIGQISSEVPQNLSASRPQDRQFILSSKKLLLSDSGFYLCAWSVPVPSGYEQYFGPGTRLTVT.

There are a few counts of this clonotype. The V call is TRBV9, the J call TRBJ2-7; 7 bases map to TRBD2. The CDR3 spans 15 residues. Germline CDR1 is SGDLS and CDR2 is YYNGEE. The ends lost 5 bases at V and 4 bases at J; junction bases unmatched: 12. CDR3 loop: CASSPISSGKYEQYF. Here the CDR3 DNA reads TGTGCCAGCAGTCCCATTTCGAGCGGGAAGTACGAGCAGTACTTC.

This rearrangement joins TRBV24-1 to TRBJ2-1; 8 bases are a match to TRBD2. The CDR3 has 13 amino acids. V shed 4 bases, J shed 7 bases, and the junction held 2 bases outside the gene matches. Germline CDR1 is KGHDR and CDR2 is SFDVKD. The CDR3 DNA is TGTGCCACCAGTGACCGACTAGCGAATGAGCAGTTCTTC. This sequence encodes CATSDRLANEQFF.

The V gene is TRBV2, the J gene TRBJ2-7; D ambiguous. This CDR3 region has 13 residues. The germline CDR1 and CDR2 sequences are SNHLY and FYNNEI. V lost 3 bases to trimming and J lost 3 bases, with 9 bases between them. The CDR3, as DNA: TGTGCCAGCAGTGATCGAGACTTCTACGAGCAGTACTTC. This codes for CASSDRDFYEQYF.

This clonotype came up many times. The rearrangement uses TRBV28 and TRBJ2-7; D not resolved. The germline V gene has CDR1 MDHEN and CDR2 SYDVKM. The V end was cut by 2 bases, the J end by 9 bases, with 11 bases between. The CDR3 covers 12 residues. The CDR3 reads CASSLTFRRQYF. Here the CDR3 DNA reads TGTGCCAGCAGTTTAACGTTCCGCCGGCAGTACTTC.

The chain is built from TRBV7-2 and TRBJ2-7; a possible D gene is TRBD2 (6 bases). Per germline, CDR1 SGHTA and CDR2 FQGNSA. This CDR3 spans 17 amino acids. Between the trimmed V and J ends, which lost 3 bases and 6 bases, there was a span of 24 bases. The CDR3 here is CASSLIRRRGFQGEQYF. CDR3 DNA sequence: TGTGCCAGCAGCTTGATCCGCCGGCGGGGATTTCAGGGCGAGCAGTACTTC.

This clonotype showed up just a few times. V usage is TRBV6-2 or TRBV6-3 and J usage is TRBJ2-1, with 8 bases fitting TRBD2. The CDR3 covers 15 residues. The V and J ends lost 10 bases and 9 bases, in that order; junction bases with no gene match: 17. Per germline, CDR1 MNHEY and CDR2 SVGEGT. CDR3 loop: CAISKPGLGHAEQFF. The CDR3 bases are TGTGCCATTTCAAAGCCGGGACTAGGACATGCTGAGCAGTTCTTC.

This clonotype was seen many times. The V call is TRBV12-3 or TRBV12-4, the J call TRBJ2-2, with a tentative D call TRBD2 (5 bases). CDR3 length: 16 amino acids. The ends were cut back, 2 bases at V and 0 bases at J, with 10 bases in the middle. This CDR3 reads CASSLWTPTNTGELFF. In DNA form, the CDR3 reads TGTGCCAGCAGTTTATGGACTCCCACGAACACCGGGGAGCTGTTTTTT.

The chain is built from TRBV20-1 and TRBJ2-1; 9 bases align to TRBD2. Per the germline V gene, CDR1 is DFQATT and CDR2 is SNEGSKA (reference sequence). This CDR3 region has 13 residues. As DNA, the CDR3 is TGCATTCCGGGGCGGGAGGGCCCCAATGAGCAGTTCTTC. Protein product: CIPGREGPNEQFF.

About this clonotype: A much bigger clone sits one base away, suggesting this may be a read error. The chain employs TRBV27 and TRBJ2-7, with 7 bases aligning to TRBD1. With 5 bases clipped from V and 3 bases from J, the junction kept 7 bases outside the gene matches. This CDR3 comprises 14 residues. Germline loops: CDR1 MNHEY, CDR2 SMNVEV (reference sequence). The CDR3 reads CASSNRDSFYEQYF. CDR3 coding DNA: TGTGCCAGCAGTAACCGGGACAGCTTCTACGAGCAGTACTTC.

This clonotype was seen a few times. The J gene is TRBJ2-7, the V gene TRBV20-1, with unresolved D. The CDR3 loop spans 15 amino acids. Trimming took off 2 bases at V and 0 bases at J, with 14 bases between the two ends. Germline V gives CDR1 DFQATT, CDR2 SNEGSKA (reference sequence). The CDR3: CSARIRSILSYEQYF. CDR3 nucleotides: TGCAGTGCTAGAATTAGAAGTATCCTCTCCTACGAGCAGTACTTC.

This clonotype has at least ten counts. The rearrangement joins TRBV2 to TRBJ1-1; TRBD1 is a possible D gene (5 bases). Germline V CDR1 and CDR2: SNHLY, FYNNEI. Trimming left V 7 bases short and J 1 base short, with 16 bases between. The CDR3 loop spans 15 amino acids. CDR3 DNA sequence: TGTGCCAGCACCATAAGTAGGGGTGCGAACACTGAAGCTTTCTTT. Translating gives CASTISRGANTEAFF.

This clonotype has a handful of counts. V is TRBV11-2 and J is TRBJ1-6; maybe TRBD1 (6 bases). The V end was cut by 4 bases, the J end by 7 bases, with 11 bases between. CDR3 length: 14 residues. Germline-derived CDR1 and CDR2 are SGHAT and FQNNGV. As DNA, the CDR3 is TGTGCCAGCAGCTATGAGCAGGGGAATTCACCCCTCCACTTT. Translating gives CASSYEQGNSPLHF.

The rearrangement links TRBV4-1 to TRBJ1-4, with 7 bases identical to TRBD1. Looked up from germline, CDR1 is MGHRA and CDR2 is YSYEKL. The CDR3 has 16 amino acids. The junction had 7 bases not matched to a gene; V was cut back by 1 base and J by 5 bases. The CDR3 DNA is TGCGCCAGCAGCCAAGTGGGAAGGGGGCGAAATGAAAAACTGTTTTTT. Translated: CASSQVGRGRNEKLFF.

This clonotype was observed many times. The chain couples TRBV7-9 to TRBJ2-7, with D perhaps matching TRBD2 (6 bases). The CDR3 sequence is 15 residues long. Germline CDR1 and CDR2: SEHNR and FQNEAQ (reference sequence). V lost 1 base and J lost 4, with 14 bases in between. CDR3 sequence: CASSLGGGMGYEQYF. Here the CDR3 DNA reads TGTGCCAGCAGCTTAGGTGGAGGGATGGGATACGAGCAGTACTTC.

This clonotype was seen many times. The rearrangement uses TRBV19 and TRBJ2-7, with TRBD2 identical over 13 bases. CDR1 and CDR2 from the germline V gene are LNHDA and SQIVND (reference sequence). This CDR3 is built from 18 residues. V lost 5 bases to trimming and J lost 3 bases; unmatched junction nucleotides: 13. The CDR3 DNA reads TGTGCCAGTAGTTACGGACTAGCGGGAGAGTCGGTTAACTACGAGCAGTACTTC. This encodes CASSYGLAGESVNYEQYF.

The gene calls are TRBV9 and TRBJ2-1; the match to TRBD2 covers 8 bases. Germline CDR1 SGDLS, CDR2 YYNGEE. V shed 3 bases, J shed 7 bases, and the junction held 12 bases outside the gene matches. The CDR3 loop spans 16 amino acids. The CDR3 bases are TGTGCCAGCAGCGAACGAGCGGGAGTTTTAGGTAATGAGCAGTTCTTC. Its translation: CASSERAGVLGNEQFF.

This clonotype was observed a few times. The DNA of the CDR3 is TGTGCCAGCAGTTTAGGCGGGGGGTTCCTCTATGGCTACACCTTC. It is translated as CASSLGGGFLYGYTF. The rearrangement links TRBV28 to TRBJ1-2; tentatively, D is TRBD1 (5 bases). With 2 bases removed from V and 4 bases from J, the gap between germline ends came to 14 bases. Per the germline V gene, CDR1 is MDHEN and CDR2 is SYDVKM. The CDR3 has 15 amino acids.

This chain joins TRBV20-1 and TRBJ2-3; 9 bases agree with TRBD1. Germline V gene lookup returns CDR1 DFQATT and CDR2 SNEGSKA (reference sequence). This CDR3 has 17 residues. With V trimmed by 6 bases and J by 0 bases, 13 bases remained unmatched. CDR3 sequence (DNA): TGCAGTGCCTTAACAGGGGGCGCAGACCGCAGCACAGATACGCAGTATTTT. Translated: CSALTGGADRSTDTQYF.

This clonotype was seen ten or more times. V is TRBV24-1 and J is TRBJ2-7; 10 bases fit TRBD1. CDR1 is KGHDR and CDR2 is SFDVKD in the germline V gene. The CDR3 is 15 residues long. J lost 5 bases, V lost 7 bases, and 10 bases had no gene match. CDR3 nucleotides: TGTGCCACCAGCCCCCGGGACAGGGGTGCGCACGAGCAGTACTTC. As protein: CATSPRDRGAHEQYF.

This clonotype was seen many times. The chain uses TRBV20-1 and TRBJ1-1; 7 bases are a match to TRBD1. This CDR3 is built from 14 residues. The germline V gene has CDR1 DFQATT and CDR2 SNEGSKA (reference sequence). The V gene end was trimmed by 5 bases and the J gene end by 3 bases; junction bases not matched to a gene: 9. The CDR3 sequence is CSARVGGSDTEAFF. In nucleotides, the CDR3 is TGCAGTGCTCGTGTAGGGGGCTCGGACACTGAAGCTTTCTTT.

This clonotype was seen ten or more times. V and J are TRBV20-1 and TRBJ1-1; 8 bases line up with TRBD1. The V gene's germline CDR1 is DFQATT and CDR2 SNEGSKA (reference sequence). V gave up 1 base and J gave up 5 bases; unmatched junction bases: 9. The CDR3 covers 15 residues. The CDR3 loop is CSARAPDRAGTEAFF. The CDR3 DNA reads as TGCAGTGCTAGAGCCCCGGACAGGGCGGGAACTGAAGCTTTCTTT.

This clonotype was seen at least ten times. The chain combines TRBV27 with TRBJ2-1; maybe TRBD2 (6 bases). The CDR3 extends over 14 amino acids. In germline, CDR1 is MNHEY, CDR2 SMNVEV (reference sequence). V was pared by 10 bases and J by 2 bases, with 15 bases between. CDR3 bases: TGTGCCATCAAATCTAGCGACCCCTACAATGAGCAGTTCTTC. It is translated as CAIKSSDPYNEQFF.

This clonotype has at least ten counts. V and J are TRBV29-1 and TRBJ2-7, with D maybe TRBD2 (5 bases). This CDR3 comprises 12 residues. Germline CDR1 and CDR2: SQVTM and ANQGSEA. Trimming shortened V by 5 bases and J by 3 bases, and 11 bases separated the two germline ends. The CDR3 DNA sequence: TGCAGCGTTTGGGTCGGGGACTACGAGCAGTACTTC. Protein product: CSVWVGDYEQYF.

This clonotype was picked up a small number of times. The CDR3 spells CASSTTSGWYNEQFF. Here the CDR3 DNA reads TGTGCCAGTAGTACCACTAGCGGTTGGTACAATGAGCAGTTCTTC. The gene calls are TRBV19 and TRBJ2-1; 8 bases are shared with TRBD2. Germline V CDR1 and CDR2: LNHDA, SQIVND (reference sequence). Unmatched junction bases numbered 6, after V lost 4 bases and J lost 4 bases. The CDR3 length is 15 residues.